This entry features one T cell receptor (beta chain) sequence. The entry originates in a study of preoperative IRX-2 immunotherapy in early breast cancer. Documented treatment: preoperative locoregional IRX-2 cytokine immunotherapy. Preoperative locoregional IRX-2 cytokine immunotherapy was tested in the phase Ib source study. Some clones are missing from TCRdb's copy, which holds only in-frame ones; the method was immunoSEQ multiplex PCR. The sample lists 40,000 to 50,000 clones; about 80% were seen once. The V gene's germline CDR1 is SGHRS and CDR2 YFSETQ. CDR3 length: 15 amino acids. Trimming removed 0 bases at V and 0 bases at J, with 10 bases between.

The sequence derives from a human donor with breast cancer. The sequencing used tumor tissue, collected after IRX-2 immunotherapy. The rearrangement links TRBV5-1 to TRBJ2-7; D gene ambiguous. CDR3 region: CASSLEPELSYEQYF. CDR3 in DNA: TGCGCCAGCAGCTTGGAGCCTGAACTCTCCTACGAGCAGTACTTC.